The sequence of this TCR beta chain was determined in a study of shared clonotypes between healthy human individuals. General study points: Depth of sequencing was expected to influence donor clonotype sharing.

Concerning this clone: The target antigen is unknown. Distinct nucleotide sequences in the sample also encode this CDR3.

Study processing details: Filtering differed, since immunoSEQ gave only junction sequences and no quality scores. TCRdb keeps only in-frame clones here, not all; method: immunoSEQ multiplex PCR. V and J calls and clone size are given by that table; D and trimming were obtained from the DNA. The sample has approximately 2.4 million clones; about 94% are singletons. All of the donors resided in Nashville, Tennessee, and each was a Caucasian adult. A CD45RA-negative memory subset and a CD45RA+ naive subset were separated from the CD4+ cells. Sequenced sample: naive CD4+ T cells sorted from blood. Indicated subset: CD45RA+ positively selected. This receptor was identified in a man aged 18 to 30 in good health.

The CDR3 spells CASSSPGTSPYEQYF. The CDR3 coding sequence is TGTGCCAGCAGTAGCCCCGGGACTTCCCCCTACGAGCAGTACTTC. The gene calls are TRBV28 and TRBJ2-7; perhaps TRBD2 as D (6 bases). This CDR3 spans 15 amino acids. Germline V lookup: CDR1 MDHEN, CDR2 SYDVKM. With 5 bases removed from V and 2 bases from J, the gap between germline ends came to 16 bases.